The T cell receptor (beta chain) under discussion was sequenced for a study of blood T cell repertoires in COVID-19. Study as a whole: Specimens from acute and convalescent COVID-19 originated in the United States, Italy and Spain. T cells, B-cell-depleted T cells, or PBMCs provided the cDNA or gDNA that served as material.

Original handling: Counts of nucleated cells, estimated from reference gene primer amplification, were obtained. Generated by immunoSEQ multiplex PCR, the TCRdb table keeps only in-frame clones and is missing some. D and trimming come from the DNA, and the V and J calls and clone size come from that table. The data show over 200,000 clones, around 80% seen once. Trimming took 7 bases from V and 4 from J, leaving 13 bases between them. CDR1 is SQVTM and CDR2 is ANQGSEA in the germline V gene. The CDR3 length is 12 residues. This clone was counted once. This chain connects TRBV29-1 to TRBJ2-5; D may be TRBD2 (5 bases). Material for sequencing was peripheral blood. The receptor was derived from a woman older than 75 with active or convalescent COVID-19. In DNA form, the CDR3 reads TGCAGCGCCGGGGTGAGCCCAGAGACCCAGTACTTC. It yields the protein CSAGVSPETQYF. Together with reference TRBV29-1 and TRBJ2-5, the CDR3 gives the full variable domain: SAVISQKPSRDICQRGTSLTIQCQVDSQVTMMFWYRQQPGQSLTLIATANQGSEATYESGFVIDKFPISRPNLTFSTLTVSNMSPEDSSIYLCSAGVSPETQYFGPGTRLLVL.